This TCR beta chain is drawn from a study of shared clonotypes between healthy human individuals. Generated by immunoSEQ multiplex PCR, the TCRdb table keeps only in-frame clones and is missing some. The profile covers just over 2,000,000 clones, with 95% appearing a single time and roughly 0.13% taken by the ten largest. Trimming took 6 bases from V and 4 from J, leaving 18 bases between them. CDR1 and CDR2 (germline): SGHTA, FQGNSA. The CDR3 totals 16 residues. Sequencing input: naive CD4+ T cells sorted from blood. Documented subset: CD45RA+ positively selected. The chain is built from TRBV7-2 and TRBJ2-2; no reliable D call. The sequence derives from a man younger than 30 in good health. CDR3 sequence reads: CASRFSWAGRTGELFF. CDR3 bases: TGTGCCAGCAGGTTTTCTTGGGCAGGCCGCACCGGGGAGCTGTTTTTT.